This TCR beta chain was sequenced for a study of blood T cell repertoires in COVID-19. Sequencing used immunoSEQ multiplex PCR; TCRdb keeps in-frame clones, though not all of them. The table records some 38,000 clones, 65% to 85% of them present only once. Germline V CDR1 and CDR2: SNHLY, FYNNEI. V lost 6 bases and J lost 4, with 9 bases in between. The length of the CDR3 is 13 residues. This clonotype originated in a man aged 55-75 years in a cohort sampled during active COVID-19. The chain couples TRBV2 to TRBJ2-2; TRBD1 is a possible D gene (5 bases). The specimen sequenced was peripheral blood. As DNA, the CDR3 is TGTGCCAGCAGCCAGGGTTCCACCGGGGAGCTGTTTTTT. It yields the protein CASSQGSTGELFF.